The sample holds a few counts of the clone carrying this T cell receptor beta chain. The CDR3 covers 15 residues. With 6 bases clipped from V and 0 bases from J, the junction kept 4 bases outside the gene matches. The germline V gene encodes CDR1 SGHAT and CDR2 FQDESV (reference sequence). Researchers amplified the TCR beta CDR3 regions from RNA transcripts. First-round RT-PCR with HTBI primers amplified the TCR CDR3 region. TCRdb processed the multiplex PCR reads anew with MiXCR; each CDR3 protein has one entry. Here the sample spans about 380,000 distinct CDR3 sequences, approximately 13% being singletons. The data belong to a study of T cells in Graves' hyperthyroidism and ophthalmopathy.

The sequenced sample consisted of blood. The chain has TRBV11-1 and TRBJ1-3, with TRBD1 matching over 8 bases. This TCR derives from a woman in her sixties with Graves' hyperthyroidism. The CDR3 sequence is CASSLRGLSGNTIYF. The CDR3 region has the DNA TGTGCCAGCAGTCTCAGGGGGCTCTCTGGAAACACCATATATTTT.